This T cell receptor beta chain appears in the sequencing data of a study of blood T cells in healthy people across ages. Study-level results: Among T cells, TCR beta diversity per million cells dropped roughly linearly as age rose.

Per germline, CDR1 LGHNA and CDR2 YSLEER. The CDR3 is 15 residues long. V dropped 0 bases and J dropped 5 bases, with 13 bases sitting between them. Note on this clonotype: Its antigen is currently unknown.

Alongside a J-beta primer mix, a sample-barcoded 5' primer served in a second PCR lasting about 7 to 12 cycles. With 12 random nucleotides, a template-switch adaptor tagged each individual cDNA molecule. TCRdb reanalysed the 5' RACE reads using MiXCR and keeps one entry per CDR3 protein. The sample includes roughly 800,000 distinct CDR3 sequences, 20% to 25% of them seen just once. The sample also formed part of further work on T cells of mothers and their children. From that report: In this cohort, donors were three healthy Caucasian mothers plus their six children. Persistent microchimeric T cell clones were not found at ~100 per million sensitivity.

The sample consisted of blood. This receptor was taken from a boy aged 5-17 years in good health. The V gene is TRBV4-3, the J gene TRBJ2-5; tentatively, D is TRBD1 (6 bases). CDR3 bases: TGCGCCAGCAGCCAAGATCTGGGGGCCCTGGAGACCCAGTACTTC. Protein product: CASSQDLGALETQYF.